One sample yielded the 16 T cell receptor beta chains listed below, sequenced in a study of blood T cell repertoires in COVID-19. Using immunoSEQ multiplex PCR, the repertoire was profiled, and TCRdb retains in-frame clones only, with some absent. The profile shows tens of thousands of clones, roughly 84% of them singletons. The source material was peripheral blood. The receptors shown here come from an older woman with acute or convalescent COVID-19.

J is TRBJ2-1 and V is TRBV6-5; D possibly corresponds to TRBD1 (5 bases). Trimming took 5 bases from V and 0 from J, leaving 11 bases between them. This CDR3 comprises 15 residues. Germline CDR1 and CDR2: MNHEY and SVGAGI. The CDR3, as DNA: TGTGCCAGCAGTCGACAGCAGCGCTCCTACAATGAGCAGTTCTTC. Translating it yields CASSRQQRSYNEQFF.

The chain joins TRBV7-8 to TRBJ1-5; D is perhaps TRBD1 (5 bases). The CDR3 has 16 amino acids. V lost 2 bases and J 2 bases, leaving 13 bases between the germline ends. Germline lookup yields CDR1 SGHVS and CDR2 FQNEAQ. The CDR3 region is CASSLSAGMGNQPQHF. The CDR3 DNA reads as TGTGCCAGCAGCTTATCCGCAGGGATGGGCAATCAGCCCCAGCATTTT. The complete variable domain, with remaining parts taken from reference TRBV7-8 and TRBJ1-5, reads GAGVSQSPRYKVAKRGQDVALRCDPISGHVSLFWYQQALGQGPEFLTYFQNEAQLDKSGLPSDRFFAERPEGSVSTLKIQRTQQEDSAVYLCASSLSAGMGNQPQHFGDGTRLSIL.

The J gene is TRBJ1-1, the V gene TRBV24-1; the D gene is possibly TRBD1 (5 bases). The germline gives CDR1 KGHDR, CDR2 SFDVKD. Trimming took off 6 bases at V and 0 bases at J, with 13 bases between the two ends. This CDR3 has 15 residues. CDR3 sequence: CATSSSGLMNTEAFF. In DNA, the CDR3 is TGTGCCACCAGTAGTTCAGGGCTAATGAACACTGAAGCTTTCTTT.

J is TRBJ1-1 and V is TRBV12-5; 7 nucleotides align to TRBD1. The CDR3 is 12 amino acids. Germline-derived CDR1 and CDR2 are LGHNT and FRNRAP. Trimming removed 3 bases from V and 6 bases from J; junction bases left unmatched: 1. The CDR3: CASGFRGPEAFF. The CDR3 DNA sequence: TGTGCTAGTGGTTTTAGGGGGCCTGAAGCTTTCTTT.

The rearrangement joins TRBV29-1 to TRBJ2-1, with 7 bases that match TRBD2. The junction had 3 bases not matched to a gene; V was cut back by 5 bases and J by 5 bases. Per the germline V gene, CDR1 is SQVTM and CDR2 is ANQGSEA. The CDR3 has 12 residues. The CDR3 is CSVLAEDNEQFF. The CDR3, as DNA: TGCAGCGTTCTAGCGGAGGACAATGAGCAGTTCTTC.

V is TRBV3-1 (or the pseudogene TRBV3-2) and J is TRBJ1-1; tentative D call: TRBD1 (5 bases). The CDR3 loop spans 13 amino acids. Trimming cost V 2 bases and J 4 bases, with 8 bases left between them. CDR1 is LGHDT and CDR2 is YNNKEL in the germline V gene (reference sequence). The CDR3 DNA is TGTGCCAGCAGCCAAATTAGGGGCACTGAAGCTTTCTTT. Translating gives CASSQIRGTEAFF.

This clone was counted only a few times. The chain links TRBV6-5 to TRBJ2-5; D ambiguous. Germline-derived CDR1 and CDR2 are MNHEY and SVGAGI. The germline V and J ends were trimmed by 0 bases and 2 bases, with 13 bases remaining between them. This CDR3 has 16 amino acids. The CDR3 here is CASSYSSLTRQETQYF. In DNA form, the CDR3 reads TGTGCCAGCAGTTACTCGTCCCTAACGAGACAAGAGACCCAGTACTTC.

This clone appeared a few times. In nucleotides, the CDR3 is TGTGCCAGCAGTTACTCACGGACAGTCGGAAACACCATATATTTT. Its protein is CASSYSRTVGNTIYF. This chain connects TRBV6-2 or TRBV6-3 to TRBJ1-3; D might be TRBD1 (6 bases). Per germline, CDR1 MNHEY and CDR2 SVGEGT. The CDR3 totals 15 residues. Trimming left V 0 bases short and J 4 bases short, with 10 bases between.

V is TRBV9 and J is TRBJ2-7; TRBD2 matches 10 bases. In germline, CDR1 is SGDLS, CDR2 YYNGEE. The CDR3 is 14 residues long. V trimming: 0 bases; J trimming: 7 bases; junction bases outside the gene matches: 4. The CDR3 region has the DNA TGTGCCAGCAGCGTAGACCCAGCGGGGGGGGAGCAGTACTTC. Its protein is CASSVDPAGGEQYF.

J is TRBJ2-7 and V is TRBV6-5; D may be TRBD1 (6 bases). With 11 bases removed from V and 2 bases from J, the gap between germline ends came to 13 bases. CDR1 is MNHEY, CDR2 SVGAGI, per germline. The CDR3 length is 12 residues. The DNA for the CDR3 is TGTGCCCTCCAGGGGACGACCTACGAGCAGTACTTC. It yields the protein CALQGTTYEQYF.

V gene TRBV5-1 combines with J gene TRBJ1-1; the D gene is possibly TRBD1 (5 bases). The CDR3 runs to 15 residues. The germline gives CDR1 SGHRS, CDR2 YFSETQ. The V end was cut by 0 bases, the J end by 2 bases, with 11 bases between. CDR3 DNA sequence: TGCGCCAGCAGCTTGGACAGAAGGGGAAACACTGAAGCTTTCTTT. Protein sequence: CASSLDRRGNTEAFF.

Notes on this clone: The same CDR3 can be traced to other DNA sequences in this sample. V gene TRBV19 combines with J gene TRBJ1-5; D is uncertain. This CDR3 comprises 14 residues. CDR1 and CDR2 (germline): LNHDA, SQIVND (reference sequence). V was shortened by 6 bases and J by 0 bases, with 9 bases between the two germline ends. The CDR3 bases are TGTGCCAGTAGCTTTCGCGATAGCAATCAGCCCCAGCATTTT. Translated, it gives CASSFRDSNQPQHF.

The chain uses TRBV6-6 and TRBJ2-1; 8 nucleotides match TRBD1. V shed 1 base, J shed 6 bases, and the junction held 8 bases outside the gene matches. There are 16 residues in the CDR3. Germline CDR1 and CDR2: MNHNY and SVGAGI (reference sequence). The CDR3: CASSYLPGQVINEQFF. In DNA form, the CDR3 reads TGTGCCAGCAGTTACTTACCGGGACAGGTAATCAATGAGCAGTTCTTC.

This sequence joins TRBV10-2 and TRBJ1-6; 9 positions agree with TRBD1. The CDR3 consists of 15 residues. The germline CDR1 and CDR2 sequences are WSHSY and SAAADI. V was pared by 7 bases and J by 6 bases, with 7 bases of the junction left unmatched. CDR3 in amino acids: CASTPGQGFNSPLHF. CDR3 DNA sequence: TGCGCCAGCACCCCGGGACAGGGATTTAATTCACCCCTCCACTTT.

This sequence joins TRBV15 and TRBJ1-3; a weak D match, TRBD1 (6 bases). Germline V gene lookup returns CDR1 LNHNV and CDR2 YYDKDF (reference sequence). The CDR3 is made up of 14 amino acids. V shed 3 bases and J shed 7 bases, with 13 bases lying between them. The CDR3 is CATSSQQGGNTIYF. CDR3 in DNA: TGTGCCACCAGCAGCCAACAGGGTGGGAACACCATATATTTT.

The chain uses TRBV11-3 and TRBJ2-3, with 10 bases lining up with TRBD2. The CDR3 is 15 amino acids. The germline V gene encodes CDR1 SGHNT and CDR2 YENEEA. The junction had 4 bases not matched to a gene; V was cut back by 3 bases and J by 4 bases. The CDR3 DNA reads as TGTGCCAGCAGCTTTACTAGCGGGGACTCAGATACGCAGTATTTT. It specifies CASSFTSGDSDTQYF.